These 25 T cell receptor beta chains originate from one sample sequenced in a study of control samples from healthy donors and cancer patients. Some clones are missing from TCRdb's copy, which holds only in-frame ones; the method was immunoSEQ multiplex PCR. The repertoire holds some 99,000 clones, with less than 95% as singletons. The sequenced sample was blood. Every receptor here comes from a human donor in good health. The donor label of this sample is uncertain.

The chain employs TRBV19 and TRBJ2-4, with 7 bases lining up with TRBD1. The germline CDR1 and CDR2 sequences are LNHDA and SQIVND (reference sequence). V was pared by 5 bases and J by 0 bases, with 10 bases of the junction left unmatched. CDR3 size: 17 residues. The CDR3 here is CASSPQTGTVAKNIQYF. The CDR3 DNA sequence: TGTGCCAGTAGTCCTCAAACCGGGACAGTAGCCAAAAACATTCAGTACTTC.

The chain joins TRBV5-5 to TRBJ2-1; TRBD2 matches at 9 bases. Germline V gene sequence: CDR1 SGHKS, CDR2 YYEKEE (reference sequence). This CDR3 has 18 residues. Trimming cost V 5 bases and J 0 bases; bases outside gene matches: 12. Written as DNA, the CDR3 is TGTGCCAGCAGTTCGGTGGGAAGCGGGGGGACCTCCTACAATGAGCAGTTCTTC. Translating it yields CASSSVGSGGTSYNEQFF. Looking up the rest from reference TRBV5-5 and TRBJ2-1 gives the full variable domain: DAGVTQSPTHLIKTRGQQVTLRCSPISGHKSVSWYQQVLGQGPQFIFQYYEKEERGRGNFPDRFSARQFPNYSSELNVNALLLGDSALYLCASSSVGSGGTSYNEQFFGPGTRLTVL.

The chain is built from TRBV7-8 and TRBJ2-7; D is perhaps TRBD2 (6 bases). CDR3 length equals 16 residues. V was clipped by 6 bases and J by 6 bases, with 24 bases between them. Germline assignment: CDR1 SGHVS and CDR2 FQNEAQ. The CDR3 region is CASSFNEQGRGGEQYF. The CDR3 DNA sequence: TGTGCCAGCAGTTTTAATGAGCAGGGTAGGGGAGGCGAGCAGTACTTC.

The sample holds one count of this clone. The J gene is TRBJ1-1, the V gene TRBV29-1; 7 bases agree with TRBD1. Germline V gene lookup returns CDR1 SQVTM and CDR2 ANQGSEA. The CDR3 consists of 13 residues. With V trimmed by 7 bases and J by 3 bases, 8 bases remained unmatched. As DNA, the CDR3 is TGCAGCGCCAAAGGGGGCCTAGACACTGAAGCTTTCTTT. Its protein is CSAKGGLDTEAFF.

The chain couples TRBV6-5 to TRBJ1-3, with TRBD1 as a possible D gene (6 bases). Germline V gene sequence: CDR1 MNHEY, CDR2 SVGAGI. The CDR3 extends over 15 amino acids. Trimming removed 5 bases at V and 4 bases at J, with 15 bases between. The CDR3 loop is CASSLAQTGGNTIYF. CDR3 coding DNA: TGTGCCAGCAGTCTAGCCCAGACAGGAGGAAACACCATATATTTT.

This clone was seen a single time. This chain links TRBV5-6 with TRBJ2-3; a weak D match, TRBD1 (5 bases). The V gene's germline CDR1 is SGHDT and CDR2 YYEEEE. This CDR3 contains 13 residues. V was cut by 0 bases and J by 6 bases, with 8 bases left in between. In DNA, the CDR3 is TGTGCCAGCAGCTTGGCAGGGCCGGATACGCAGTATTTT. Translating gives CASSLAGPDTQYF.

The rearrangement joins TRBV27 to TRBJ2-5; TRBD1 aligns across 8 bases. Trimming cost V 3 bases and J 4 bases; bases outside gene matches: 7. This CDR3 contains 15 residues. Germline V lookup: CDR1 MNHEY, CDR2 SMNVEV (reference sequence). CDR3 nucleotide sequence: TGTGCCAGCAGTTTTTACAGGGGGGTTTTAGAGACCCAGTACTTC. Translating gives CASSFYRGVLETQYF.

This chain links TRBV7-2 with TRBJ1-5, with D perhaps TRBD1 (5 bases). The V end lost 1 base, the J end lost 3 bases, and 10 bases lay between the germline ends. Germline V gives CDR1 SGHTA, CDR2 FQGNSA. CDR3 length: 15 amino acids. CDR3 sequence reads: CASSLVGGANQPQHF. CDR3 DNA sequence: TGTGCCAGCAGCTTAGTTGGGGGAGCCAATCAGCCCCAGCATTTT.

A single count supports this clone. The rearrangement links TRBV25-1 to TRBJ1-2; possible D gene TRBD1, 5 bases. The CDR3 is made up of 14 amino acids. V lost 1 base, J lost 4 bases, and 10 bases lay in between. Germline V lookup: CDR1 MGHDK, CDR2 SYGVNS. The CDR3 region has the DNA TGTGCCAGCAGTGAATTGGGGGACTCCTATGGCTACACCTTC. Protein sequence: CASSELGDSYGYTF.

The V call is TRBV7-9, the J call TRBJ1-3; D gene unclear. The CDR3 length is 15 residues. Germline CDR1 reads SEHNR; CDR2 reads FQNEAQ (reference sequence). Between the trimmed V and J ends, which lost 3 bases and 8 bases, there was a span of 17 bases. In DNA, the CDR3 is TGTGCCAGCAGCTTTGAGGGATCGGGTAGTTACACCATATATTTT. Translation: CASSFEGSGSYTIYF.

The chain uses TRBV6-5 and TRBJ1-2, with D possibly matching TRBD1 (5 bases). V lost 6 bases to trimming and J lost 4 bases, with 9 bases between them. This CDR3 has 12 amino acids. Germline CDR1 MNHEY, CDR2 SVGAGI. This CDR3 reads CASRRGPYGYTF. In DNA form, the CDR3 reads TGTGCCAGCAGGAGGGGTCCCTATGGCTACACCTTC.

The chain uses TRBV7-8 and TRBJ2-1, with 9 nucleotides matching TRBD2. From germline, CDR1 is SGHVS and CDR2 FQNEAQ. V lost 1 base to trimming and J lost 4 bases; unmatched junction nucleotides: 5. The CDR3 loop spans 16 amino acids. CDR3 bases: TGTGCCAGCAGCTTAGGCCTAGCGGGGAAGTACAATGAGCAGTTCTTC. This gives the protein CASSLGLAGKYNEQFF.

Only one count was recorded for this clone. The V and J genes are TRBV7-2 and TRBJ2-2; perhaps TRBD1 as D (5 bases). V lost 1 base to trimming and J lost 7 bases, with 7 bases between them. Per germline, CDR1 SGHTA and CDR2 FQGNSA. This CDR3 contains 13 residues. Here the CDR3 reads CASSLVRDGELFF. In nucleotides, the CDR3 is TGTGCCAGCAGCTTAGTCAGGGACGGGGAGCTGTTTTTT.

This chain connects TRBV1 to TRBJ2-7; no DNA check was done on the table's D call, TRBD1. TRBV1 is assigned pseudogene status. The CDR3 spans 13 residues. CDR3 protein: CTSGTGDAGEQYF. The CDR3, as DNA: TGCACCAGCGGCACAGGGGACGCGGGCGAGCAGTACTTC.

Note on this clone: Other nucleotide sequences in the sample specify the same CDR3. The rearrangement joins TRBV27 to TRBJ2-1; 14 positions match TRBD2. The germline V gene has CDR1 MNHEY and CDR2 SMNVEV (reference sequence). V shed 4 bases, J shed 3 bases, and the junction held 2 bases outside the gene matches. CDR3 length equals 16 residues. The CDR3 loop is CASSSGLAGGYNEQFF. The CDR3 DNA is TGTGCCAGCAGTTCCGGACTAGCGGGGGGCTACAATGAGCAGTTCTTC.

This chain connects TRBV15 to TRBJ1-1, with 7 positions matching TRBD1. The CDR3 has 16 residues. Germline V gives CDR1 LNHNV, CDR2 YYDKDF (reference sequence). The ends lost 1 base at V and 2 bases at J; junction bases unmatched: 7. CDR3 region: CATSRVIGTVNTEAFF. The CDR3, as DNA: TGTGCCACCAGCAGAGTAATAGGGACAGTCAACACTGAAGCTTTCTTT. The whole variable domain, filled in from reference TRBV15 and TRBJ1-1, reads DAMVIQNPRYQVTQFGKPVTLSCSQTLNHNVMYWYQQKSSQAPKLLFHYYDKDFNNEADTPDNFQSRRPNTSFCFLDIRSPGLGDTAMYLCATSRVIGTVNTEAFFGQGTRLTVV.

The rearrangement uses TRBV5-4 and TRBJ2-2; D remains unclear. Germline V gene lookup returns CDR1 SGHNT and CDR2 YYREEE (reference sequence). Trimming stripped 0 bases from V and 2 bases from J, with 8 bases between. CDR3 size: 15 residues. The CDR3 region is CASSLEQANTGELFF. DNA of the CDR3: TGTGCCAGCAGCTTGGAGCAGGCTAACACCGGGGAGCTGTTTTTT.

The chain uses TRBV28 and TRBJ2-7; 8 nucleotides line up with TRBD1. V shed 5 bases, J shed 3 bases, and the junction held 12 bases outside the gene matches. Germline V lookup: CDR1 MDHEN, CDR2 SYDVKM. CDR3 size: 16 residues. The CDR3 here is CASSTQRQGSVYEQYF. The CDR3 region has the DNA TGTGCCAGCAGTACCCAGCGACAGGGGAGTGTCTACGAGCAGTACTTC.

V and J are TRBV5-4 and TRBJ1-6; TRBD1 might be the D (5 bases). Trimming left V 2 bases short and J 9 bases short, with 6 bases between. Germline assignment: CDR1 SGHNT and CDR2 YYREEE (reference sequence). The CDR3 sequence is 12 residues long. The CDR3 is CASSFGTSPLHF. The CDR3 region has the DNA TGTGCCAGCAGCTTTGGGACTTCACCCCTCCACTTT.

The chain employs TRBV19 and TRBJ1-6; D is ambiguous. This CDR3 is 16 amino acids long. CDR1 and CDR2 (germline): LNHDA, SQIVND (reference sequence). The V and J ends lost 4 bases and 6 bases respectively, with 16 bases between them. CDR3 sequence reads: CASSTPGFAANSPLHF. CDR3 coding DNA: TGTGCCAGTAGTACCCCGGGGTTCGCAGCTAATTCACCCCTCCACTTT.

CDR3 in DNA: TGTGCCAGCAGGGACAGGGGATCTAATGAAAAACTGTTTTTT. Residues: CASRDRGSNEKLFF. The chain combines TRBV19 with TRBJ1-4, with 10 bases fitting TRBD1. This CDR3 has 14 amino acids. Germline V lookup: CDR1 LNHDA, CDR2 SQIVND (reference sequence). Trimming removed 9 bases from V and 3 bases from J; junction bases left unmatched: 4.

The chain uses TRBV19 and TRBJ2-3; maybe TRBD1 (5 bases). V was shortened by 8 bases and J by 2 bases, with 11 bases between the two germline ends. This CDR3 is built from 13 residues. Looked up from germline, CDR1 is LNHDA and CDR2 is SQIVND (reference sequence). The CDR3 nucleotides read TGTGCCAGTCGAACAGGCAACACAGATACGCAGTATTTT. Its protein product is CASRTGNTDTQYF.

V is TRBV28 and J is TRBJ2-1; possibly TRBD1 or TRBD2 for D (5 bases each). Trimming shortened V by 7 bases and J by 0 bases, and 16 bases separated the two germline ends. Germline loops: CDR1 MDHEN, CDR2 SYDVKM. The CDR3 has 16 amino acids. For the CDR3, the DNA is TGTGCCAGCACCCCAAGAGCAGGGAGCTCCTACAATGAGCAGTTCTTC. Its protein is CASTPRAGSSYNEQFF.

This clone was observed a single time. CDR3 nucleotide sequence: TGTGCCACCAGCAGAGGGTCGAGGGGCAGCAATCAGCCCCAGCATTTT. This encodes CATSRGSRGSNQPQHF. V is TRBV15 and J is TRBJ1-5; possible D gene TRBD1, 5 bases. The V gene lost 1 base and the J gene lost 1 base, with 11 bases spanning the gap. Germline V gene lookup returns CDR1 LNHNV and CDR2 YYDKDF (reference sequence). The CDR3 has 16 residues.

The chain has TRBV18 and TRBJ2-5; no clear D gene. There are 14 residues in the CDR3. Germline assignment: CDR1 KGHSH and CDR2 LQKENI. V was cut by 3 bases and J by 4 bases, with 12 bases left in between. CDR3 amino acids: CASSPSELRETQYF. Written as DNA, the CDR3 is TGTGCCAGCTCACCCAGCGAGCTCCGAGAGACCCAGTACTTC.